The entry below gives a single TCR beta chain sequence along with its context. This entry belongs to a study of T cell changes during pregnancy in multiple sclerosis. This table comes from immunoSEQ multiplex PCR, and its TCRdb copy is limited to in-frame clones, with some not included. The table records tens of thousands of clones, just over 90% of them present only once. The starting material was CD4+ T cells from peripheral blood mononuclear cells, obtained in the second trimester of pregnancy. The clonotype originates from a female donor with multiple sclerosis, enrolled in a pregnancy study.

The CDR3 loop is CAWKMWRGSYNEQFF. The DNA of the CDR3 is TGTGCCTGGAAAATGTGGCGGGGGTCCTACAATGAGCAGTTCTTC. V gene TRBV30 combines with J gene TRBJ2-1, with 7 bases lining up with TRBD2. Trimming took 4 bases from V and 1 from J; bases not matched to a gene: 7. The CDR3 length is 15 residues. Germline lookup yields CDR1 GTSNPN and CDR2 SVGIG (reference sequence).